What follows describes a single T cell receptor (beta chain). What it recognizes is unknown. This sample stems from a study of regulatory T cells in long-lasting Graves disease. Time point defined: newly diagnosed GD, antithyroid drugs for less than 3 months. Preparation of the TCR library used RNA extracted from PBMCs. Study-level results: Having few samples may have compromised the accuracy. Persistent patients shared 2,700 or so public clonotypes among themselves. Newly diagnosed patients shared fewer, at more than 750.

The V gene's germline CDR1 is SGHRS and CDR2 YFSETQ. The CDR3 is 14 residues long. V gave up 6 bases and J gave up 4 bases; unmatched junction bases: 9. CDR3-region Arm-PCR and iRepertoire HTBI primers produced the TCR beta libraries. Each CDR3 protein gets one entry after TCRdb re-called the multiplex PCR reads with MiXCR. Among more than 350,000 distinct CDR3 sequences, about 16% were seen once, and the ten largest hold roughly 17%. The same specimen was also included in a second study, on T cells in Graves' hyperthyroidism and ophthalmopathy. That study adds: A patient was excluded if there was uncontrolled infection, other autoimmune disease, pregnancy or lactation. Ophthalmopathy could be told apart from stable hyperthyroidism with a 13 V-J model.

This sequence joins TRBV5-1 and TRBJ2-7, with 8 bases identical to TRBD1. The TCR was taken from a woman under 40 with Graves disease. The sequencing here drew on peripheral blood mononuclear cells (PBMCs), taken at new diagnosis, from a patient treated with antithyroid drugs. The CDR3 sequence: CASKPRDRLYEQYF. The CDR3 DNA reads as TGCGCCAGCAAGCCTCGGGACAGGCTTTACGAGCAGTACTTC.